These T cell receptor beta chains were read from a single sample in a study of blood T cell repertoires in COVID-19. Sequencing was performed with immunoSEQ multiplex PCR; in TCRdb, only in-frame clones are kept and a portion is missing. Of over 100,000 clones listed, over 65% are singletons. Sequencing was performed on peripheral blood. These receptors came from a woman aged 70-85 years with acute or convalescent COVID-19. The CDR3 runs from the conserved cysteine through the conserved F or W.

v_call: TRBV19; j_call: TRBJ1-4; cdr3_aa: CASSGTGNEKLFF
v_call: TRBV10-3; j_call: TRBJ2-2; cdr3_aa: CAISEIGTGELFF
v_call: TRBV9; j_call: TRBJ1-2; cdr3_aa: CASSATAKYYGYTF
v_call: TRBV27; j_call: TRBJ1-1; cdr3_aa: CASIRLEAFF
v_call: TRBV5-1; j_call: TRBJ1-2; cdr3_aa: CASSPGDSANYGYTF
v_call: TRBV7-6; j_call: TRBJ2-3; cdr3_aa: CASSLGATYTDTQYF
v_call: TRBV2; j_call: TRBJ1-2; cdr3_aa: CAARGSSNYGYTF
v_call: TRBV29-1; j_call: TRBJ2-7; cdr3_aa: CSVGAGRGAYEQYF
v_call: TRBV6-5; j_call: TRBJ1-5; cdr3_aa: CASSPGQSLGAQHF
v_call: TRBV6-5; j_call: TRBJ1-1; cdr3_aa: CASRPPSGEAFF
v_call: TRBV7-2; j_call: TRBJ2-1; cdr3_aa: CASSLAQGARGEQFF
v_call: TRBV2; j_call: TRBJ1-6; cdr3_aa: CASSVRGVNSPLHF
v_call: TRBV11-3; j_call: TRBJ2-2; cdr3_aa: CASSFFTSGGFTGELFF
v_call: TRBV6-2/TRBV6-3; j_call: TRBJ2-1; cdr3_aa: CASSPIAKPGQAYNEQFF
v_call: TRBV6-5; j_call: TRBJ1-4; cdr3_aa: CASSLEPQGFNEKLFF
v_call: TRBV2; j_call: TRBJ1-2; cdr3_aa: CASTSGSGGYTF
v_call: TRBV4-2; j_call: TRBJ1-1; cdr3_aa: CASSQDLKGGAEAFF
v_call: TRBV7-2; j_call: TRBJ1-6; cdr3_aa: CASSFTGARNSPLHF
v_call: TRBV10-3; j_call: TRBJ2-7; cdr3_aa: CAIRGTGGGEQYF
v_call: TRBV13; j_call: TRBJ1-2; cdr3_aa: CASIRSQLTYGYTF
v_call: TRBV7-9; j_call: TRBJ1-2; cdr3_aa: CASSPGGTGWSDGYTF
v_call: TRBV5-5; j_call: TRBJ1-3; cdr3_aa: CASSLRTGKAYSGNTIYF
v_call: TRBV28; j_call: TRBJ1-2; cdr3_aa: CASSFGGGYTF
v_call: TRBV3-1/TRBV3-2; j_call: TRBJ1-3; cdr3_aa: CASSPLSVFSSGNTIYF
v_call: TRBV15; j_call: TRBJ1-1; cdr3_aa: CATRLEAVMNTEAFF
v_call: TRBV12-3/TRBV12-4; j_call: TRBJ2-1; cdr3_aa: CASTNLYEQFF
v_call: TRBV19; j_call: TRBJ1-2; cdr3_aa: CASKTGGANYGYTF
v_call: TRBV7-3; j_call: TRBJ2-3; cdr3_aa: CASSRLPSGDRTDTQYF
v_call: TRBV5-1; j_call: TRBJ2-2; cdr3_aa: CASSMTGNTGELFF